The T cell receptor (beta chain) under discussion was sequenced for a study of CD8 T cells in ankylosing spondylitis. A single record per CDR3 protein comes from TCRdb applying MiXCR to the 5' RACE reads. The data contain 150,000 to 250,000 distinct CDR3 sequences, around 13% of them seen just once; the ten biggest clones take up more than 15%. This TCR was recovered from a male donor with ankylosing spondylitis or in good health (not recorded which). The sample comprised blood, either unsorted or a sorted T cell fraction (not recorded which).

DNA of the CDR3: TGCGCCAGCAGCGATTTTCCCTTGGGACAGCTCAATTCACCCCTCCACTTT. This codes for CASSDFPLGQLNSPLHF. V usage is TRBV5-1 and J usage is TRBJ1-6, with 7 positions matching TRBD1. The length of the CDR3 is 17 residues. CDR1 and CDR2 from the germline V gene are SGHRS and YFSETQ. V shed 4 bases and J 7 bases; nucleotides not matched to a gene: 14.